One sample yielded the 32 T cell receptor beta chains listed below, sequenced in a study of patients and donors after allogeneic stem cell transplantation (dated by TCRdb to the early 2020s). The protocol used for the library was RT-PCR. Sequencing was carried out with a NextSeq 550. TCRdb reprocessing: public reads trimmed at Q25 with fastp, clones called with MiXCR, in-frame beta chains kept. Duplicate CDR3 protein sequences are folded into a single record with the most common DNA and genes. This sample lists roughly 230,000 distinct CDR3 sequences; approximately 14% were detected once. The ten most abundant clones make up 11% of the sample. Specimen: blood, either unsorted or a sorted T cell fraction (not recorded which). The receptor set was obtained from a human donor who was either an allogeneic HSCT recipient or a stem cell or donor lymphocyte infusion donor (not recorded which). It is not recorded whose cells these are; they may come from a transplant donor.

This clonotype was counted many times. This sequence joins TRBV29-1 and TRBJ1-2; 7 nucleotides agree with TRBD1. Germline V lookup: CDR1 SQVTM, CDR2 ANQGSEA. The CDR3 length is 11 residues. Trimming at V came to 7 bases and at J to 8 bases, leaving 7 bases not matched to a gene. DNA of the CDR3: TGCAGCGGAACCCAGGGGGGCGGCTACACCTTC. This encodes CSGTQGGGYTF.

This clonotype was recorded a few times. The rearrangement uses TRBV6-5 and TRBJ1-6; 8 bases map to TRBD1. CDR3 length: 14 residues. Trimming cost V 2 bases and J 14 bases; bases outside gene matches: 8. The germline V gene encodes CDR1 MNHEY and CDR2 SVGAGI. As DNA, the CDR3 is TGTGCCAGCAGTTACCCAGGGGACAGGAGAACCCTCCACTTT. It encodes CASSYPGDRRTLHF.

V and J are TRBV20-1 and TRBJ1-1; 7 bases match TRBD1. Germline V lookup: CDR1 DFQATT, CDR2 SNEGSKA (reference sequence). Trimming took 4 bases from V and 0 from J; bases not matched to a gene: 5. CDR3 length: 14 residues. The CDR3, as DNA: TGCAGTGCTACTAAGACAGGGTTGAACACTGAAGCTTTCTTT. Translating gives CSATKTGLNTEAFF.

In this sample, this clonotype turned up a few times. This chain connects TRBV2 to TRBJ2-4; D not certain. Germline CDR1 is SNHLY and CDR2 is FYNNEI. The CDR3 sequence is 16 residues long. V gave up 2 bases and J gave up 0 bases, with 11 bases separating them. The CDR3 nucleotides are TGTGCCAGCAGTGAAAGTAGCCTTCTAGCCAAAAACATTCAGTACTTC. Residues: CASSESSLLAKNIQYF.

This clonotype has just a few counts. The rearrangement links TRBV5-6 to TRBJ2-7; D unresolved. The germline V gene encodes CDR1 SGHDT and CDR2 YYEEEE. V gave up 1 base and J gave up 0 bases, with 11 bases separating them. The CDR3 consists of 15 residues. The chain's CDR3 is CASSLSPLSSYEQYF. CDR3 in DNA: TGTGCCAGCAGCTTGAGTCCCCTGAGCTCCTACGAGCAGTACTTC.

The rearrangement joins TRBV29-1 to TRBJ1-1; D call uncertain. V lost 8 bases, J lost 4 bases, and 17 bases lay in between. CDR1 and CDR2 from the germline V gene are SQVTM and ANQGSEA. This CDR3 spans 13 amino acids. The CDR3 nucleotides are TGCAGCAGTTCCGGGTGGGGAGGCACTGAAGCTTTCTTT. Translation: CSSSGWGGTEAFF.

This clonotype has at least ten counts. The chain has TRBV7-6 and TRBJ2-7, with D possibly called TRBD1 or TRBD2 (5 bases each). CDR1 and CDR2 from the germline V gene are SGHVS and FNYEAQ. The germline V and J ends were trimmed by 5 bases and 7 bases, with 18 bases remaining between them. This CDR3 region has 14 residues. The CDR3: CASSARDGLGEQYF. In DNA form, the CDR3 reads TGTGCCAGCAGCGCAAGGGACGGCCTGGGGGAGCAGTACTTC.

This chain joins TRBV7-2 and TRBJ1-5, with TRBD1 as a possible D gene (6 bases). Germline CDR1 SGHTA, CDR2 FQGNSA. This CDR3 spans 13 amino acids. V was clipped by 5 bases and J by 6 bases, with 11 bases between them. In DNA form, the CDR3 reads TGTGCCAGCAGCGGGGGGACACGTCAGCCCCAGCATTTT. Translated: CASSGGTRQPQHF. Complete variable domain (other parts from reference TRBV7-2 and TRBJ1-5): GAGVSQSPSNKVTEKGKDVELRCDPISGHTALYWYRQSLGQGLEFLIYFQGNSAPDKSGLPSDRFSAERTGGSVSTLTIQRTQQEDSAVYLCASSGGTRQPQHFGDGTRLSIL.

The chain is built from TRBV5-5 and TRBJ2-4; D possibly corresponds to TRBD2 (6 bases). In germline, CDR1 is SGHKS, CDR2 YYEKEE (reference sequence). V lost 0 bases, J lost 7 bases, and 11 bases lay in between. This CDR3 has 14 amino acids. The CDR3 loop is CASSLGAGRNIQYF. DNA for the CDR3: TGTGCCAGCAGCTTGGGTGCGGGACGTAACATTCAGTACTTC.

This clonotype has at least ten counts. The chain recombines TRBV29-1 with TRBJ1-3; 7 bases are shared with TRBD1. Germline V lookup: CDR1 SQVTM, CDR2 ANQGSEA. The trim removed 7 bases at V and 0 bases at J, leaving 6 bases unmatched. The CDR3 contains 14 residues. CDR3 in DNA: TGCAGCGCCTCCGGGACAGACTCTGGAAACACCATATATTTT. Its protein is CSASGTDSGNTIYF. Based on the CDR3 plus reference TRBV29-1 and TRBJ1-3, the full variable domain is SAVISQKPSRDICQRGTSLTIQCQVDSQVTMMFWYRQQPGQSLTLIATANQGSEATYESGFVIDKFPISRPNLTFSTLTVSNMSPEDSSIYLCSASGTDSGNTIYFGEGSWLTVV.

The chain uses TRBV10-3 and TRBJ2-1, with 12 bases identical to TRBD2. Germline V gives CDR1 ENHRY, CDR2 SYGVKD. The CDR3 extends over 14 amino acids. V lost 8 bases, J lost 5 bases, and 4 bases stayed unmatched. Here the CDR3 reads CAIGGLAGNNEQFF. The DNA for the CDR3 is TGTGCCATCGGCGGACTAGCGGGGAACAATGAGCAGTTCTTC.

At least ten counts were recorded for this clonotype. The rearrangement links TRBV12-3 or TRBV12-4 to TRBJ1-1; tentatively, D is TRBD1 (6 bases). The length of the CDR3 is 13 residues. Trimming removed 5 bases at V and 11 bases at J, with 18 bases between. CDR3 bases: TGTGCCAGCAGTGACGGGACAATCGACGAGGCTTTCTTT. Translating it yields CASSDGTIDEAFF.

This clonotype has more than one count but fewer than ten. The V and J genes are TRBV20-1 and TRBJ2-3; tentatively, D is TRBD2 (6 bases). The CDR3 contains 13 residues. Germline V gene sequence: CDR1 DFQATT, CDR2 SNEGSKA (reference sequence). With 4 bases removed from V and 5 bases from J, the gap between germline ends came to 13 bases. The chain's CDR3 is CSATGLGGDTQYF. The CDR3 DNA reads as TGCAGTGCTACCGGACTGGGGGGAGATACGCAGTATTTT.

This clonotype has ten or more counts. V usage is TRBV20-1 and J usage is TRBJ2-5; D not resolved. The CDR3 extends over 14 amino acids. The germline V and J ends were trimmed by 8 bases and 2 bases, with 18 bases remaining between them. CDR1 is DFQATT and CDR2 is SNEGSKA in the germline V gene (reference sequence). The DNA of the CDR3 is TGCAGTTCAACCTGGGCGGACGCTCAAGAGACCCAGTACTTC. Protein: CSSTWADAQETQYF.

In its sample, this clonotype was seen many times. The chain has TRBV7-8 and TRBJ1-1; 8 bases agree with TRBD1. The CDR3 totals 13 residues. Looked up from germline, CDR1 is SGHVS and CDR2 is FQNEAQ. The V gene end was trimmed by 5 bases and the J gene end by 11 bases; junction bases not matched to a gene: 10. The CDR3 DNA sequence: TGTGCCAGCAGCCATAGGACAGGGATGTTTGCTTTCTTT. Protein product: CASSHRTGMFAFF.

V and J are TRBV6-1 and TRBJ1-5, with D unresolved. Germline V CDR1 and CDR2: MNHNS, SASEGT. The CDR3 is 13 amino acids. Trimming stripped 7 bases from V and 3 bases from J, with 10 bases between. This CDR3 is CASKRGHNQPQHF. For the CDR3, the DNA is TGTGCCAGCAAGCGAGGGCACAATCAGCCCCAGCATTTT.

V is TRBV4-1 and J is TRBJ1-5, with D tentatively TRBD1 (5 bases). The V gene lost 0 bases and the J gene lost 0 bases, with 9 bases spanning the gap. Germline CDR1 reads MGHRA; CDR2 reads YSYEKL. The CDR3 is made up of 16 amino acids. Here the CDR3 DNA reads TGCGCCAGCAGCCAAGATTGGGGGGTTAGCAATCAGCCCCAGCATTTT. The encoded protein is CASSQDWGVSNQPQHF.

This clonotype showed up just a few times. This chain uses TRBV5-1 with TRBJ2-5, with a weak D call TRBD2 (5 bases). CDR1 and CDR2 from the germline V gene are SGHRS and YFSETQ. The CDR3 consists of 14 residues. V was clipped by 2 bases and J by 5 bases, with 13 bases between them. CDR3 sequence: CASSLNSGSETQYF. CDR3 nucleotide sequence: TGCGCCAGCAGCTTAAATTCGGGGTCGGAGACCCAGTACTTC.

Comments on this clonotype: The junction does not match germline at one end; this may be a read error. The rearrangement links TRBV4-1 to TRBJ2-1, with D possibly TRBD2 on 7 matching bases. In germline, CDR1 is MGHRA, CDR2 YSYEKL. This CDR3 is built from 17 residues. CDR3 region: CASSLSIPGGLNKEQFF. The CDR3, as DNA: TGCGCCAGCAGCCTCAGTATACCGGGGGGCTTAAACAAAGAGCAGTTCTTC.

The rearrangement joins TRBV10-3 to TRBJ2-3; no firm D call. Looked up from germline, CDR1 is ENHRY and CDR2 is SYGVKD. Between the trimmed V and J ends, which lost 7 bases and 1 base, there was a span of 9 bases. CDR3 length: 13 residues. CDR3 protein: CAIMVLGTDTQYF. The CDR3 DNA reads as TGTGCCATCATGGTCTTAGGCACAGATACGCAGTATTTT.

This clonotype came up a few times. J is TRBJ2-3 and V is TRBV3-1; 10 nucleotides match TRBD2. The CDR3 is made up of 16 amino acids. V dropped 2 bases and J dropped 5; count of bases not matched to a gene: 7. Germline assignment: CDR1 LGHDT and CDR2 YNNKEL (reference sequence). DNA of the CDR3: TGTGCCAGCAGCCAATCTCGACTAGCGGGTTTAGATACGCAGTATTTT. Amino acid sequence: CASSQSRLAGLDTQYF.

This clonotype was seen repeatedly, ten times or more. The chain combines TRBV5-1 with TRBJ1-2, with TRBD1 as a possible D gene (6 bases). The CDR3 is 13 residues long. V was pared by 3 bases and J by 8 bases, with 14 bases between. Looked up from germline, CDR1 is SGHRS and CDR2 is YFSETQ. CDR3 sequence: CASSWEDGGGYTF. In DNA, the CDR3 is TGCGCCAGCAGCTGGGAAGACGGGGGCGGCTACACCTTC.

This clonotype was counted a few times. The CDR3 protein is CASSPGTVVYEQYF. The CDR3 DNA sequence: TGCGCCAGCAGCCCCGGGACAGTCGTCTACGAGCAGTACTTC. The chain combines TRBV4-3 with TRBJ2-7; 7 bases match TRBD1. The length of the CDR3 is 14 residues. Germline V gives CDR1 LGHNA, CDR2 YSLEER. Trimming removed 4 bases from V and 3 bases from J; junction bases left unmatched: 6.

This clonotype has just a few counts. The J gene is TRBJ2-7, the V gene TRBV6-1; 8 bases are shared with TRBD2. Looked up from germline, CDR1 is MNHNS and CDR2 is SASEGT. V shed 6 bases, J shed 7 bases, and the junction held 8 bases outside the gene matches. The CDR3 is 13 residues long. Here the CDR3 reads CASRRGEQSEQYF. The CDR3 bases are TGTGCCAGCAGGCGGGGGGAGCAATCGGAGCAGTACTTC.

This chain's CDR3 is CASNNKGPLHF. CDR3 nucleotides: TGTGCCAGCAACAATAAAGGACCCCTCCACTTT. This sequence joins TRBV6-5 and TRBJ1-6, with no clear D. The CDR3 length is 11 residues. Germline CDR1 reads MNHEY; CDR2 reads SVGAGI. V was shortened by 7 bases and J by 12 bases, with 10 bases between the two germline ends.

The chain is built from TRBV11-2 and TRBJ1-3; 7 bases map to TRBD1. From germline, CDR1 is SGHAT and CDR2 FQNNGV. There are 16 residues in the CDR3. With 1 base clipped from V and 0 bases from J, the junction kept 3 bases outside the gene matches. CDR3 region: CASSLGDRISGNTIYF. The CDR3 DNA sequence: TGTGCCAGCAGCTTAGGGGACAGAATCTCTGGAAACACCATATATTTT.

This clonotype occurred many times. The chain uses TRBV3-1 and TRBJ1-2; a possible D gene is TRBD1 (6 bases). The CDR3 length is 12 residues. Trimming cost V 4 bases and J 9 bases, with 12 bases left between them. The germline V gene has CDR1 LGHDT and CDR2 YNNKEL (reference sequence). The CDR3 region is CASSRDISSYTF. The DNA of the CDR3 is TGTGCCAGCAGCCGGGACATATCAAGCTACACCTTC.

This clonotype showed up many times. This chain connects TRBV20-1 to TRBJ2-2, with unresolved D. The V and J ends lost 1 base and 4 bases respectively, with 4 bases between them. Looked up from germline, CDR1 is DFQATT and CDR2 is SNEGSKA (reference sequence). The CDR3 has 12 residues. Written as DNA, the CDR3 is TGCAGTGCTAGAGGCGGCACCGGGGAGCTGTTTTTT. Protein: CSARGGTGELFF.

The chain uses TRBV30 and TRBJ2-4; the D gene is possibly TRBD1 (6 bases). Germline assignment: CDR1 GTSNPN and CDR2 SVGIG (reference sequence). Trimming cost V 1 base and J 15 bases, with 19 bases left between them. CDR3 length: 13 amino acids. CDR3 nucleotides: TGTGCCTGGAGTGAGGGGGAAGGGCAGGGTCGGTACTTC. Amino acid sequence: CAWSEGEGQGRYF.

This clonotype was seen ten or more times. V usage is TRBV25-1 and J usage is TRBJ1-4, with 7 bases that match TRBD1. The length of the CDR3 is 16 residues. Germline V gene sequence: CDR1 MGHDK, CDR2 SYGVNS. Trimming at V came to 4 bases and at J to 4 bases, leaving 9 bases not matched to a gene. As DNA, the CDR3 is TGTGCCAGCAGTGGCCAAACCGGGACAGATAATGAAAAACTGTTTTTT. Its translation: CASSGQTGTDNEKLFF.

This clonotype showed up many times. CDR3 nucleotides: TGCAGCGTCCGGACAGGGGGCACCTACGAGCAGTACTTC. Its protein is CSVRTGGTYEQYF. The chain uses TRBV29-1 and TRBJ2-7; 11 positions agree with TRBD1. V lost 6 bases to trimming and J lost 2 bases; unmatched junction nucleotides: 3. This CDR3 has 13 amino acids. Germline V gene lookup returns CDR1 SQVTM and CDR2 ANQGSEA.

This clonotype was detected many times. The rearrangement links TRBV12-3 or TRBV12-4 to TRBJ1-1; D unclear. V lost 5 bases to trimming and J lost 2 bases, with 6 bases between them. This CDR3 contains 12 residues. CDR3 in amino acids: CASSPHNTEAFF. DNA of the CDR3: TGTGCCAGCAGTCCTCATAACACTGAAGCTTTCTTT.